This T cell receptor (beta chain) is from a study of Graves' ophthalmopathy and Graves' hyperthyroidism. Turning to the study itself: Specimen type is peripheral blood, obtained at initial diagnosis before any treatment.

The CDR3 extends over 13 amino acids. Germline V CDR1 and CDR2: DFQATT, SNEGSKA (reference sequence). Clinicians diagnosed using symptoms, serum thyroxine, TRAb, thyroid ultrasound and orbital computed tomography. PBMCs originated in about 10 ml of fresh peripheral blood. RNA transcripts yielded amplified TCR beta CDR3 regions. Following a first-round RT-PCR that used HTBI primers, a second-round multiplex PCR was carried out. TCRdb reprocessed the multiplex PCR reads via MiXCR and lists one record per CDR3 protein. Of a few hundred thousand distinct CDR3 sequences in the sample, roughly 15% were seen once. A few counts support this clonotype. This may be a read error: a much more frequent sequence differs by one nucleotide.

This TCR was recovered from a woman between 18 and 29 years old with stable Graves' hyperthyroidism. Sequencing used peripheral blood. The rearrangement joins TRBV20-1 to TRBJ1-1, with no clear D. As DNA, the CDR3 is TGCAGTGCTAGAGCAAGCGGGGAGACTGAAGCTTGCTTT. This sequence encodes CSARASGETEACF.